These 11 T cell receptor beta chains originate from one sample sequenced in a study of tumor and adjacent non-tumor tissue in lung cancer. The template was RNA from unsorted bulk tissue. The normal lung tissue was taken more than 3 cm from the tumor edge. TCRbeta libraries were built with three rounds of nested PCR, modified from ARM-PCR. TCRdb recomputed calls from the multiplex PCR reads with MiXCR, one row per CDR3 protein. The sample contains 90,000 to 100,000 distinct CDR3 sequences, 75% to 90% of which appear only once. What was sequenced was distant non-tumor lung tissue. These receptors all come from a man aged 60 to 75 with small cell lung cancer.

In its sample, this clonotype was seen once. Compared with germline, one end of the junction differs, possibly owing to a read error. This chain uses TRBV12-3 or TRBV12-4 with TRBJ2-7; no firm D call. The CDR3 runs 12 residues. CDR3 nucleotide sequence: TGTGCCAGCAGGAGGAACCAACATGAGCGGTACTTC. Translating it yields CASRRNQHERYF.

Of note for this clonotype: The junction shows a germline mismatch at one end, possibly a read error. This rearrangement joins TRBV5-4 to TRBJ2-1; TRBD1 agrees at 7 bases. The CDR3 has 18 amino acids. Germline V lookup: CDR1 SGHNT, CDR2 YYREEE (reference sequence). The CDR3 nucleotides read TGTGCCAGCAGCTTTAACAGGGGATCAGGGAGCTCCTGCAATGAGCAGTTCTTC. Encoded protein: CASSFNRGSGSSCNEQFF.

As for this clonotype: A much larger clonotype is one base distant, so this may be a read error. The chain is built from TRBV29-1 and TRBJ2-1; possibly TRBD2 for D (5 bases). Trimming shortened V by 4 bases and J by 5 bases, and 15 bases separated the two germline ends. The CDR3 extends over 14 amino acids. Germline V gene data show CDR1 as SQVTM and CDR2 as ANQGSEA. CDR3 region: CSVVPGTVDNEQFF. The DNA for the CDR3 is TGCAGCGTTGTGCCGGGAACGGTAGACAATGAGCAGTTCTTC.

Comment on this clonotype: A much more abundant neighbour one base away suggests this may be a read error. CDR3 region: CAWSLAVSNTGELFF. The CDR3, as DNA: TGTGCCTGGAGTTTGGCAGTCTCGAACACCGGGGAGCTGTTTTTT. This sequence joins TRBV30 and TRBJ2-2; D gene ambiguous. The germline gives CDR1 GTSNPN, CDR2 SVGIG (reference sequence). The V gene lost 2 bases and the J gene lost 0 bases, with 10 bases spanning the gap. The CDR3 is 15 residues long.

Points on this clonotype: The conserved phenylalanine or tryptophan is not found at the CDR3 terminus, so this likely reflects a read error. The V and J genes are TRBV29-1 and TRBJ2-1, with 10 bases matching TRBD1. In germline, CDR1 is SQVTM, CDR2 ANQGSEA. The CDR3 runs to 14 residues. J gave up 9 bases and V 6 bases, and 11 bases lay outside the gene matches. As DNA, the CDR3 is TGCAGCGTCTTAGGGACAGGGGCTGAGAGTGAGCAGTTCTTA. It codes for CSVLGTGAESEQFL.

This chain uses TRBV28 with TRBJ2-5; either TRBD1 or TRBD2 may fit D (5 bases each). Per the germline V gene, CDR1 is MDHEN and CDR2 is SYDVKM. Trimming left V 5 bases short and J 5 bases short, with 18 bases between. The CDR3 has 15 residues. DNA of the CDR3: TGTGCCAGCAGTCCGATCCAGGGACCCTTGGAGACCCAGTACTTC. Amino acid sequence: CASSPIQGPLETQYF.

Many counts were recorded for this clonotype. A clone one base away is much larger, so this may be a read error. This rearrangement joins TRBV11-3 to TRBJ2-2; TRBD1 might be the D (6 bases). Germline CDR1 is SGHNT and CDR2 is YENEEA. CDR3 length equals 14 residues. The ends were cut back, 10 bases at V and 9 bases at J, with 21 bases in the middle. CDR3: CAIPASRGSRELFF. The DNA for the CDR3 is TGTGCCATCCCGGCTAGCAGGGGTAGCCGGGAGCTGTTTTTT.

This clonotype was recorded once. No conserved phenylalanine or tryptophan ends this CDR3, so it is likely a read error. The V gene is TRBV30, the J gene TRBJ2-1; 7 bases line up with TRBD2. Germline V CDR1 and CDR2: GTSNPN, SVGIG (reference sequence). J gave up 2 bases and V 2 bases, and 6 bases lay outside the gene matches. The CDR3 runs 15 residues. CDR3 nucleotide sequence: TGTGCCTGGAGTAGGGCTAGCGGAACCTACAATGAGCAGTTCTTA. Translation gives CAWSRASGTYNEQFL.

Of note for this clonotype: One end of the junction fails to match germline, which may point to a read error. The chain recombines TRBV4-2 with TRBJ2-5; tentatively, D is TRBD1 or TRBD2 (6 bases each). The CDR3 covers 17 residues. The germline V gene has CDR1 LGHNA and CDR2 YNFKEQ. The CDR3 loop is CASSQGDSGRGQETQYF. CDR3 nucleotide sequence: TGTGCCAGCAGTCAAGGAGATAGCGGTAGGGGGCAAGAGACCCAGTACTTC.

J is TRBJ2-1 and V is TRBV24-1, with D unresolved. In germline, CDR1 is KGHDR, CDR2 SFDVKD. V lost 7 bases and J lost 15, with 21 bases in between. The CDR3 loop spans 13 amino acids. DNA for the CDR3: TGTGCCACCAGAGGGCCACCCGACGGGTTACTGTTCTTC. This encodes CATRGPPDGLLFF.

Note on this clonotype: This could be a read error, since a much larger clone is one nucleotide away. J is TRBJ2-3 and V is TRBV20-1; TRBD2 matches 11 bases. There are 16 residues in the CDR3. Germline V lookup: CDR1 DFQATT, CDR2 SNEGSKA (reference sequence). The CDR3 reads CSAFKRTSGFTDMQYF. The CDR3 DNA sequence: TGCAGTGCCTTCAAGCGGACTAGCGGGTTCACAGATATGCAGTATTTT.